The clone carrying this TCR beta chain has more than one count but fewer than ten. This record belongs to a study of blood T cell repertoires in COVID-19. The wider study: Samples taken during acute and convalescent COVID-19 were collected in the United States, Italy and Spain. The analysed material was cDNA or gDNA that came from T cells, B-cell-depleted T cells, or PBMCs.

Clones were read by immunoSEQ multiplex PCR, and TCRdb kept only the in-frame ones, dropping some. The sample yields tens of thousands of clones, about 91% seen once. This sequence was found in a woman aged 45-60 years with active COVID-19. The specimen sequenced was peripheral blood.

The CDR3 loop is CASSKGQGMNSPLHF. The DNA for the CDR3 is TGTGCCAGCTCGAAGGGACAGGGAATGAATTCACCCCTCCACTTT. This chain connects TRBV6-5 to TRBJ1-6; 9 nucleotides align to TRBD1. CDR3 length: 15 amino acids. Per germline, CDR1 MNHEY and CDR2 SVGAGI. The J segment lost 7 bases and the V segment lost 8 bases, leaving 9 bases of the junction unmatched.